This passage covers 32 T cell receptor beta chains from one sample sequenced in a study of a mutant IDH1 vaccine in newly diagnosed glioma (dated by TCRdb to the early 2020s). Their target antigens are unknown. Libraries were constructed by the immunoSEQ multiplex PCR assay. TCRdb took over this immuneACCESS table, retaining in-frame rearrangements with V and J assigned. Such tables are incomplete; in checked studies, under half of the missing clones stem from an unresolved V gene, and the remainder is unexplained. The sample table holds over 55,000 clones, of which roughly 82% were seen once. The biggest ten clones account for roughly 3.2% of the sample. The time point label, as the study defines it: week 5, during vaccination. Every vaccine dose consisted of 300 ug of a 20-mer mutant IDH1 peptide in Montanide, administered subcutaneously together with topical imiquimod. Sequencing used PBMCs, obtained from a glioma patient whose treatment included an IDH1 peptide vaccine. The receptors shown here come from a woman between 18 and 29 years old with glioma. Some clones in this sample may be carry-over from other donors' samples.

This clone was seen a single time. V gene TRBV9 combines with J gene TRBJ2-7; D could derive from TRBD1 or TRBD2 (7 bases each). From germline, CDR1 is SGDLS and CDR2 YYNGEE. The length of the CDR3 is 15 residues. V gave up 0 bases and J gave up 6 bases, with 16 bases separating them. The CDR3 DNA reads TGTGCCAGCAGCGTAGATCAGGGGGGGGTTGGCGAGCAGTACTTC. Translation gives CASSVDQGGVGEQYF.

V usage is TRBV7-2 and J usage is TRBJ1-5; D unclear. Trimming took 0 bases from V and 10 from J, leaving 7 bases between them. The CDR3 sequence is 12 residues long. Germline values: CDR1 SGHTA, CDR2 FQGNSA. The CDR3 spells CASSLAGKPQHF. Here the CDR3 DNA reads TGTGCCAGCAGCTTAGCTGGCAAACCCCAGCATTTT.

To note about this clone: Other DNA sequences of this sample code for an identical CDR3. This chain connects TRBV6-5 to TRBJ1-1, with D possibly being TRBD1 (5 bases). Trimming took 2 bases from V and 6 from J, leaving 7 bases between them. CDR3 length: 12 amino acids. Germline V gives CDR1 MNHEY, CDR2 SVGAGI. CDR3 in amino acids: CASSYRGAEAFF. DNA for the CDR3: TGTGCCAGCAGTTACCGGGGCGCTGAAGCTTTCTTT.

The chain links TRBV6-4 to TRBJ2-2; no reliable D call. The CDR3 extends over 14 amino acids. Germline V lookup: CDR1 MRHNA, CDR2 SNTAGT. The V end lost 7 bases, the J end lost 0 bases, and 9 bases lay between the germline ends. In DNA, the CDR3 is TGTGCCAGCAAGGTAGACACGAACACCGGGGAGCTGTTTTTT. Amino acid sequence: CASKVDTNTGELFF.

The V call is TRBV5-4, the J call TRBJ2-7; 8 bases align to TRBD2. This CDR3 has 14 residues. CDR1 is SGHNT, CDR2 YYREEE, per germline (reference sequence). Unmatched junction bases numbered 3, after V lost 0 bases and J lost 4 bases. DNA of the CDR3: TGTGCCAGCAGCTTGGGACTAGCGCCTTACGAGCAGTACTTC. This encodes CASSLGLAPYEQYF.

In nucleotides, the CDR3 is TGTGCCAGCAGCTTATCGGTGGGGACAGGGACCTACGAGCAGTACTTC. Its protein product is CASSLSVGTGTYEQYF. The rearrangement joins TRBV7-6 to TRBJ2-7; the match to TRBD1 covers 9 bases. Germline V gives CDR1 SGHVS, CDR2 FNYEAQ. The CDR3 has 16 residues. Unmatched junction bases numbered 7, after V lost 2 bases and J lost 2 bases.

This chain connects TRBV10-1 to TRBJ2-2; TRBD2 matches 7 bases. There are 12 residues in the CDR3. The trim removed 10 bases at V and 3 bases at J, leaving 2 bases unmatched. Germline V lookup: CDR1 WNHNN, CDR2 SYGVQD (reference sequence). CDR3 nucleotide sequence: TGCGCCACCGGACTAGACACCGGGGAGCTGTTTTTT. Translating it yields CATGLDTGELFF.

The chain's CDR3 is CASSGSGGGGQPQHF. The DNA of the CDR3 is TGTGCCAGCAGTGGCTCGGGTGGGGGAGGGCAGCCCCAGCATTTT. The chain employs TRBV2 and TRBJ1-5; D is possibly TRBD1 (5 bases). The germline V gene encodes CDR1 SNHLY and CDR2 FYNNEI. Trimming removed 4 bases from V and 7 bases from J, with 17 bases in between. This CDR3 comprises 15 residues.

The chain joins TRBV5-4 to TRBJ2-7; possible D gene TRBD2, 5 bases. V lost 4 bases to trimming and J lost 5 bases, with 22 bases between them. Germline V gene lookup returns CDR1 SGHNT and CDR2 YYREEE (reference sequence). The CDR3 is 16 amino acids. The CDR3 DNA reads TGTGCCAGCAGCCAATCAGTGGGCCGGGGTGGCGACGAGCAGTACTTC. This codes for CASSQSVGRGGDEQYF.

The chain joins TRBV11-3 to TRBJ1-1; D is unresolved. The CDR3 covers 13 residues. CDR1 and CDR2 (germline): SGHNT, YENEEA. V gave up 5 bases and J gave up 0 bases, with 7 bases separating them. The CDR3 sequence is CASSPTMNTEAFF. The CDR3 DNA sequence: TGTGCCAGCAGCCCCACTATGAACACTGAAGCTTTCTTT.

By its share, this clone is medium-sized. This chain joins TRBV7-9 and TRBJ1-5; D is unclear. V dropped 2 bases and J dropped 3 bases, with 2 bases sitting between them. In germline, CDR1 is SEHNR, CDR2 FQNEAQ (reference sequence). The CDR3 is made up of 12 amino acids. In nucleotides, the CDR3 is TGTGCCAGCAGCTTAATCAATCAGCCCCAGCATTTT. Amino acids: CASSLINQPQHF.

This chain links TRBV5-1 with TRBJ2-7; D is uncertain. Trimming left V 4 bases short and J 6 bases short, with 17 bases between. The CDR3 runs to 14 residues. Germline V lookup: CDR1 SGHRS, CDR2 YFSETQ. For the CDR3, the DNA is TGCGCCAGCAGCCTGCCCCTGGGCCTGTCCGAGCAGTACTTC. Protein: CASSLPLGLSEQYF.

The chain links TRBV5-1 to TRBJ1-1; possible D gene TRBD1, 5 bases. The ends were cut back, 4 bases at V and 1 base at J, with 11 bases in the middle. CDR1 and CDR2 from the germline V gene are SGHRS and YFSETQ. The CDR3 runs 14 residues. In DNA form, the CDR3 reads TGCGCCAGCAGCCAAGACAGTGGGAACACTGAAGCTTTCTTT. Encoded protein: CASSQDSGNTEAFF.

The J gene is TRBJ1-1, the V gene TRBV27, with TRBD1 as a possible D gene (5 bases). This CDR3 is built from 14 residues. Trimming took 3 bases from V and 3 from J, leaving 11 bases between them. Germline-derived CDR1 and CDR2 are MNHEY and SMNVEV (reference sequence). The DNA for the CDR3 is TGTGCCAGCAGTTTGCAGGGTTTGGACACTGAAGCTTTCTTT. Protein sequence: CASSLQGLDTEAFF.

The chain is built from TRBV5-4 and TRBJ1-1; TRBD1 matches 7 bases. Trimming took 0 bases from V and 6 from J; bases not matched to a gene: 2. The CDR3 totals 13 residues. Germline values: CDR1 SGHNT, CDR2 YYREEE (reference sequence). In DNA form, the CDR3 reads TGTGCCAGCAGCTTGGTAGGGGGCTCTGAAGCTTTCTTT. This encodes CASSLVGGSEAFF.

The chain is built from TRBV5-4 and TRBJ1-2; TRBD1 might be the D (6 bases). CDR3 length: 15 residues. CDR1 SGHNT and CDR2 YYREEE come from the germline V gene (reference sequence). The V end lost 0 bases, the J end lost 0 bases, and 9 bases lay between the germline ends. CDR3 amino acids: CASSLVQGANYGYTF. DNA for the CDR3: TGTGCCAGCAGCTTGGTACAGGGAGCTAACTATGGCTACACCTTC. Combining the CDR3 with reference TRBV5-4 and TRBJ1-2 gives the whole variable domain ETGVTQSPTHLIKTRGQQVTLRCSSQSGHNTVSWYQQALGQGPQFIFQYYREEENGRGNFPPRFSGLQFPNYSSELNVNALELDDSALYLCASSLVQGANYGYTFGSGTRLTVV.

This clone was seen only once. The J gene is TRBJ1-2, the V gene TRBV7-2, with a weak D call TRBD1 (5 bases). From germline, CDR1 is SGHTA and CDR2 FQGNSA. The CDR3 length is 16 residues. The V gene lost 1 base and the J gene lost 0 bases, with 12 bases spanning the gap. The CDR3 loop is CASSLGGAAPNYGYTF. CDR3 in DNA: TGTGCCAGCAGCTTAGGAGGGGCAGCTCCTAACTATGGCTACACCTTC.

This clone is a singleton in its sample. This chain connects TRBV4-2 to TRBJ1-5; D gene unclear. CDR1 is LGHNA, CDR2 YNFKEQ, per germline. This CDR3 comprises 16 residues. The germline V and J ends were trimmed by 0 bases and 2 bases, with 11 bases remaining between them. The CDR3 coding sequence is TGTGCCAGCAGCCAAGAACCGGACCGCGGCAATCAGCCCCAGCATTTT. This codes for CASSQEPDRGNQPQHF.

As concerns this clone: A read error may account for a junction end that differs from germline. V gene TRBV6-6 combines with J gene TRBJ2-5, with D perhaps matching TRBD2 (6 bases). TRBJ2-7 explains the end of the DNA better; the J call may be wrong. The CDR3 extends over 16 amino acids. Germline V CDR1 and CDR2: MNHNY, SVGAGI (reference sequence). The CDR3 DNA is TGTGCCAGCAGTTACCCTCCCGGGACTCCCTCCAACGAGCAGTACTTC. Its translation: CASSYPPGTPSNEQYF.

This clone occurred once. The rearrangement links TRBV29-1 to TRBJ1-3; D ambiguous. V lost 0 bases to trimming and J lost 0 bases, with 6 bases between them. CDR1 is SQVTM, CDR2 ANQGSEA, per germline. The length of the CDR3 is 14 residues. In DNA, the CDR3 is TGCAGCGTTGAAGAGGGCTACTCTGGAAACACCATATATTTT. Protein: CSVEEGYSGNTIYF.

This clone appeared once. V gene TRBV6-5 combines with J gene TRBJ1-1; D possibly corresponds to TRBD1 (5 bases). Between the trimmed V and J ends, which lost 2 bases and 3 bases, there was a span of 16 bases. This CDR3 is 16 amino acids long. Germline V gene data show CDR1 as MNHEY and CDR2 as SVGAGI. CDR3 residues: CASSYGAHLEDTEAFF. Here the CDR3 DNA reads TGTGCCAGCAGTTACGGGGCGCATCTGGAGGACACTGAAGCTTTCTTT.

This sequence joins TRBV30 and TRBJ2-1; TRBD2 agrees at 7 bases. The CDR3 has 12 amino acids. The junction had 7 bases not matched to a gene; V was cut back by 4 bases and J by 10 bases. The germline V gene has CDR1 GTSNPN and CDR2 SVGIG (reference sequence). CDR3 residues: CAWKGGPHEQFF. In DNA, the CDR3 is TGTGCCTGGAAGGGAGGGCCCCACGAGCAGTTCTTC.

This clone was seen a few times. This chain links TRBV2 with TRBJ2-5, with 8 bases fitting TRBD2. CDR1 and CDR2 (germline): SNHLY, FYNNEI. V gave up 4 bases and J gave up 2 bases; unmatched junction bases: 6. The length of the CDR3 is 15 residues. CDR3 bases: TGTGCCAGCAGTGTGGCTAGCGGGTTTCAAGAGACCCAGTACTTC. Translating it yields CASSVASGFQETQYF. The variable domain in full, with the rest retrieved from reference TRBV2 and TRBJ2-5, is EPEVTQTPSHQVTQMGQEVILRCVPISNHLYFYWYRQILGQKVEFLVSFYNNEISEKSEIFDDQFSVERPDGSNFTLKIRSTKLEDSAMYFCASSVASGFQETQYFGPGTRLLVL.

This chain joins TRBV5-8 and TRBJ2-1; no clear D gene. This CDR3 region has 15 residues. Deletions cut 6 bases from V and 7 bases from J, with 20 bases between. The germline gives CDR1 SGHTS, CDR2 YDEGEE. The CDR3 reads CASTSWGLNRNEQFF. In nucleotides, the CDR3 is TGTGCCAGCACTTCTTGGGGTTTGAATAGGAATGAGCAGTTCTTC.

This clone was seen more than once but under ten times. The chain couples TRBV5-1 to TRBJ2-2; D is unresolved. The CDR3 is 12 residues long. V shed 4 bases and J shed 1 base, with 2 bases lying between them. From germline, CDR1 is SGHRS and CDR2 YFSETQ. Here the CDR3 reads CASSMNTGELFF. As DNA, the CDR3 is TGCGCCAGCAGCATGAACACCGGGGAGCTGTTTTTT.

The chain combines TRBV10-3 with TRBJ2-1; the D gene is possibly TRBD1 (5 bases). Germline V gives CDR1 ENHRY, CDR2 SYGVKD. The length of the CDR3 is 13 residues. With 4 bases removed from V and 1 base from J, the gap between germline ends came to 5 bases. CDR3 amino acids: CAISAGSYNEQFF. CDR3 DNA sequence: TGTGCCATCAGTGCAGGGTCCTACAATGAGCAGTTCTTC.

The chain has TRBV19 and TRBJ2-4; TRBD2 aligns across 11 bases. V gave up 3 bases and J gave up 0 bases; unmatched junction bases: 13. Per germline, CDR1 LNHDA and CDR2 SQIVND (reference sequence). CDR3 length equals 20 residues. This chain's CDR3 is CASSIRPGLADKLAKNIQYF. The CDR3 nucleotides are TGTGCCAGTAGTATCCGACCGGGACTAGCGGACAAACTAGCCAAAAACATTCAGTACTTC.

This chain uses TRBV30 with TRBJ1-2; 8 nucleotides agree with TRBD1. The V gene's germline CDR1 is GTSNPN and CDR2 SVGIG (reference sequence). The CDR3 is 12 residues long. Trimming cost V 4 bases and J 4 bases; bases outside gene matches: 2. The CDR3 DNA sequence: TGTGCCTGGATCAGGGGGCCCTATGGCTACACCTTC. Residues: CAWIRGPYGYTF.

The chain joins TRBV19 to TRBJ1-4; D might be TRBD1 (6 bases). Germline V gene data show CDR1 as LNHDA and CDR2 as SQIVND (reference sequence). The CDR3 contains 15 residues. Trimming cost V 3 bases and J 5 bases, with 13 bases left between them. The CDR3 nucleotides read TGTGCCAGTAGTATGAGGGGGTACCCGAATGAAAAACTGTTTTTT. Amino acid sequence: CASSMRGYPNEKLFF.

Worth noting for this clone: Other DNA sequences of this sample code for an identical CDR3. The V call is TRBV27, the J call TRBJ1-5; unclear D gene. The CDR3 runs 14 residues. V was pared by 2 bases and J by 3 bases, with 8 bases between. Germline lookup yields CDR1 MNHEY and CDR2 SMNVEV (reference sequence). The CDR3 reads CASSLSGYNQPQHF. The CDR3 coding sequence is TGTGCCAGCAGTTTAAGTGGATACAATCAGCCCCAGCATTTT.

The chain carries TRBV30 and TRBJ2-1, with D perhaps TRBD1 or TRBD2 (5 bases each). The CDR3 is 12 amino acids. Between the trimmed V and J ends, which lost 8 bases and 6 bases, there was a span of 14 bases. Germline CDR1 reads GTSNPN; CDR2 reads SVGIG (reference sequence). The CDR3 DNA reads TGTGCCCGGGACGGGTTTTCCAATGAGCAGTTCTTC. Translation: CARDGFSNEQFF.

The CDR3 reads CASSYPGHQHNSPLHF. DNA for the CDR3: TGTGCCAGCAGTTACCCGGGACATCAGCACAATTCACCCCTCCACTTT. This rearrangement joins TRBV6-6 to TRBJ1-6; TRBD1 might be the D (6 bases). The CDR3 contains 16 residues. V shed 2 bases and J shed 7 bases, with 15 bases lying between them. Per germline, CDR1 MNHNY and CDR2 SVGAGI (reference sequence).